These T cell receptor beta chains were read from a single sample in a study of blood T cell repertoires in COVID-19. This table comes from immunoSEQ multiplex PCR, and its TCRdb copy is limited to in-frame clones, with some not included. The data show 240,000 or so clones, approximately 80% seen once. What was sequenced was peripheral blood. These receptors were collected from a woman at least 80 years old with acute or convalescent COVID-19. The CDR3 runs from the conserved cysteine through the conserved F or W. The D gene is left open where the match is weak. Some rows have no size entry. The others give once, few or many, or a class for an expanded clone.

>TRBV7-9|TRBJ2-7|.|.
TGTGCCAGCAGCTTCGGGAGCTACGAGCAGTACTTC
CASSFGSYEQYF
>TRBV5-5|TRBJ2-5|few|.
TGTGCCAGCAGCGCGGGATACTATGGAGAGACCCAGTACTTC
CASSAGYYGETQYF
>TRBV11-2|TRBJ2-7|.|.
TGTGCCAGCAGCTTAATCAGCGGATCCTACGAGCAGTACTTC
CASSLISGSYEQYF
>TRBV3-1/TRBV3-2|TRBJ1-3|.|.
TGTGCCAGCAGCCCAGACAGGTACTCTGGAAACACCATATATTTT
CASSPDRYSGNTIYF
>TRBV4-2|TRBJ2-3|.|TRBD2
TGTGCCAGCAGCCAAGAGTTGAGCAGGGGACTAGCGGTAGAAAGCACAGATACGCAGTATTTT
CASSQELSRGLAVESTDTQYF
>TRBV10-1|TRBJ1-2|.|.
TGCGCCGCCAGGGGCACCGTGGACTATGGCTACACCTTC
CAARGTVDYGYTF
>TRBV18|TRBJ1-4|.|.
TGTGCCAGCTCACTTTCCCCGGGCAGGGGTGAAAAACTGTTTTTT
CASSLSPGRGEKLFF
>TRBV6-5|TRBJ2-7|.|TRBD2
TGTGCCAGCAGACCAGGGACTAGCGGTAACTACGAGCAGTACTTC
CASRPGTSGNYEQYF
>TRBV6-2/TRBV6-3|TRBJ1-5|.|.
TGTGCCAGCAGCCCTCACCACGGCAGGCTTCATCAGCCCCAGCATTTT
CASSPHHGRLHQPQHF
>TRBV5-1|TRBJ1-2|.|TRBD1
TGCGCCAGCAGCGGGGGACAGCTGATTAACTATGGCTACACCTTC
CASSGGQLINYGYTF
>TRBV28|TRBJ2-3|.|.
TGTGCCAGCCCCCCCCCGATAGGGGGCACAGATACGCAGTATTTT
CASPPPIGGTDTQYF
>TRBV6-1|TRBJ1-6|.|.
TGTGCCAGCAGTGAGGAGGTCGGTTTCTATAATTCACCCCTCCACTTT
CASSEEVGFYNSPLHF
>TRBV7-6|TRBJ2-1|few|TRBD2
TGTGCCAGCAGCTTAGCGGTCGGGGGGGGCCTCAATGAGCAGTTCTTC
CASSLAVGGGLNEQFF
>TRBV7-8|TRBJ2-1|few|TRBD2
TGTGCCAGCGGGGAGCGGGGTTACAATGAGCAGTTCTTC
CASGERGYNEQFF